The clone carrying this T cell receptor (beta chain) was counted at least ten times. Its cognate antigen is unknown. A sample-barcoded 5' primer and a J-beta primer mix were used in a second PCR of roughly 7 to 12 cycles. Sequencing recovered at least 2.5 million CDR3-containing paired-end reads from each sample. Via MiXCR, TCRdb re-called the 5' RACE reads, giving one row per CDR3 protein. This sample has around 780,000 distinct CDR3 sequences, with around 50% found just once. These data are taken from a study of blood T cells in healthy people across ages. Findings and caveats of the study: A roughly linear fall in TCR beta diversity per million T cells was seen with increasing age.

The specimen was blood. This TCR derives from a man aged 35 to 55 in good health.

The CDR3 protein is CASSQRGQYNEQFF. For the CDR3, the DNA is TGTGCCAGCAGCCAAAGGGGACAGTACAATGAGCAGTTCTTC. J is TRBJ2-1 and V is TRBV2; 7 positions match TRBD1. CDR1 and CDR2 (germline): SNHLY, FYNNEI. The CDR3 is made up of 14 amino acids. V lost 6 bases, J lost 4 bases, and 6 bases stayed unmatched.